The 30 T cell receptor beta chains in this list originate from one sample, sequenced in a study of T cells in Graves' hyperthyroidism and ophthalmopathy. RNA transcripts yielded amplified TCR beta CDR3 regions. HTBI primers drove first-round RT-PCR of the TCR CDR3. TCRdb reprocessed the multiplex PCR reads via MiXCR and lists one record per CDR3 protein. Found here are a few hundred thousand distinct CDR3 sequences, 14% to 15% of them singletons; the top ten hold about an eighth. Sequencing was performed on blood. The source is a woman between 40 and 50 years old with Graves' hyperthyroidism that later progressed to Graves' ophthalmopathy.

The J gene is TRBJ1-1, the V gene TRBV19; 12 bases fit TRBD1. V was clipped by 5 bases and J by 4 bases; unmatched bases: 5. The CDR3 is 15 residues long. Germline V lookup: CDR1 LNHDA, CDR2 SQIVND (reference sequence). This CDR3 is CASSAGTGGGTEAFF. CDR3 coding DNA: TGTGCCAGTAGTGCCGGGACAGGGGGCGGCACTGAAGCTTTCTTT.

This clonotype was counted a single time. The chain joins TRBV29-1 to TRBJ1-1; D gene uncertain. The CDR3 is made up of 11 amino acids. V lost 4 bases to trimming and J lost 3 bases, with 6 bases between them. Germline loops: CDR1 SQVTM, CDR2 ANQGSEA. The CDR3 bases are TGCAGCGTTGGAGGGCACACTGAAGCTTTCTTT. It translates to CSVGGHTEAFF.

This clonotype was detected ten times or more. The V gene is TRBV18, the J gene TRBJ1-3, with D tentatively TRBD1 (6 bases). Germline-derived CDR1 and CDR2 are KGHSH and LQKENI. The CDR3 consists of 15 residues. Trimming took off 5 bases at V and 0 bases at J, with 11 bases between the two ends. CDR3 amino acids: CASSDRRFSGNTIYF. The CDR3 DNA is TGTGCCAGCTCAGACAGGCGCTTCTCTGGAAACACCATATATTTT. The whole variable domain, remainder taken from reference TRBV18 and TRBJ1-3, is NAGVMQNPRHLVRRRGQEARLRCSPMKGHSHVYWYRQLPEEGLKFMVYLQKENIIDESGMPKERFSAEFPKEGPSILRIQQVVRGDSAAYFCASSDRRFSGNTIYFGEGSWLTVV.

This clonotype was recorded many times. The CDR3 coding sequence is TGTGCCAGCAGTGATCCGGCGGGAGGGGTCGTAGATACGCAGTATTTT. This sequence encodes CASSDPAGGVVDTQYF. This chain connects TRBV2 to TRBJ2-3, with TRBD2 identical over 9 bases. The CDR3 totals 16 residues. Germline CDR1 is SNHLY and CDR2 is FYNNEI. Losses at the gene ends were 3 bases for V and 5 bases for J; bases not matched to a gene: 9.

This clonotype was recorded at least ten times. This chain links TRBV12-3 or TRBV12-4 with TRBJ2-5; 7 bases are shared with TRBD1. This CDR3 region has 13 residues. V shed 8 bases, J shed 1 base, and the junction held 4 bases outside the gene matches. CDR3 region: CASGRDSQETQYF. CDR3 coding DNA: TGTGCCAGCGGTCGGGACAGCCAAGAGACCCAGTACTTC.

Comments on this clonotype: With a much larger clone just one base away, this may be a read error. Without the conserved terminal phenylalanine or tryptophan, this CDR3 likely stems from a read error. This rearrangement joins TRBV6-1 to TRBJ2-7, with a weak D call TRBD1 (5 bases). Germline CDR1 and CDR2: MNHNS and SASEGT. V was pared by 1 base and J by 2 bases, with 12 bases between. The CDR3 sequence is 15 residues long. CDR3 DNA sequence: TGTGCCAGCAGTGAAGTTTTAGGGGTCACCTACGAGCAGTACTCC. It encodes CASSEVLGVTYEQYS.

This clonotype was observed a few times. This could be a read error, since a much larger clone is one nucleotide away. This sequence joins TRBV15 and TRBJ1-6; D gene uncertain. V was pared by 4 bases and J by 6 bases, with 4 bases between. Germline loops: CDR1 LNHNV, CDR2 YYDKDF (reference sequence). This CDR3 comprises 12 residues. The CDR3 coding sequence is TGTGCCACCAGCATCAGTAATTCACCCCTCCACTTT. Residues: CATSISNSPLHF.

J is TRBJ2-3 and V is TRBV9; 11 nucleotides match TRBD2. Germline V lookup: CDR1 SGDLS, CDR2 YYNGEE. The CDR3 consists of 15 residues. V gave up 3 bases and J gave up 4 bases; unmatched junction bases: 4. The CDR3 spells CASSELAGASDTQYF. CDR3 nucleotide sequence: TGTGCCAGCAGCGAACTAGCGGGAGCTTCAGATACGCAGTATTTT.

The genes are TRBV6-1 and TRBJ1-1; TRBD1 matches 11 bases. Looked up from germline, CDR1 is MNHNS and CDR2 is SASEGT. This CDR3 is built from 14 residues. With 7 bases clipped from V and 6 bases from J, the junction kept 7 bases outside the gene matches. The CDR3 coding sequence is TGTGCCAGCACCGGGACAGGGGGTGCGGCTGAAGCTTTCTTT. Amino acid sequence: CASTGTGGAAEAFF.

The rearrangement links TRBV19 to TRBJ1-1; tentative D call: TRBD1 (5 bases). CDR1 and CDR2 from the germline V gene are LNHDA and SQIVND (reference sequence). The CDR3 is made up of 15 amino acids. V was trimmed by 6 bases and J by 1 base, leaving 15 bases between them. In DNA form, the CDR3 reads TGTGCCAGTAGCCCCAGCGGGGGAAAGAACACTGAAGCTTTCTTT. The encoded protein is CASSPSGGKNTEAFF. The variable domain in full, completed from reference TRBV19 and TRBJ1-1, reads DGGITQSPKYLFRKEGQNVTLSCEQNLNHDAMYWYRQDPGQGLRLIYYSQIVNDFQKGDIAEGYSVSREKKESFPLTVTSAQKNPTAFYLCASSPSGGKNTEAFFGQGTRLTVV.

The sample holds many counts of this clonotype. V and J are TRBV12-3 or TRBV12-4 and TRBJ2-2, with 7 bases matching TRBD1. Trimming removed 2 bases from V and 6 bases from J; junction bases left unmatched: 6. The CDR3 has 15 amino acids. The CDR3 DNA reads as TGTGCCAGCAGTTTAATACAGGGGCAGGCCGGGGAGCTGTTTTTT. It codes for CASSLIQGQAGELFF.

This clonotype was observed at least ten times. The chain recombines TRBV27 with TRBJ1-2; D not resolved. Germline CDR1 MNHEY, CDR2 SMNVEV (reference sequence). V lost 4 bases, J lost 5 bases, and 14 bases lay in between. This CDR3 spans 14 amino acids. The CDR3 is CASSSSTGRYGYTF. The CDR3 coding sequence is TGTGCCAGCAGTTCCTCCACCGGTCGTTATGGCTACACCTTC.

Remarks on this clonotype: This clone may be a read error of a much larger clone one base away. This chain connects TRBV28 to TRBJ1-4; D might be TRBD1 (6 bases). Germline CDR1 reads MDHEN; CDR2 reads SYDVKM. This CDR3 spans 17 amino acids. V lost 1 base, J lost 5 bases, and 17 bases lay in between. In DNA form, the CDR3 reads TGTGCCAGCAGTTTATTGGGAGGGGGGACGGGCAATGAAAAACTGTTTTTT. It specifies CASSLLGGGTGNEKLFF.

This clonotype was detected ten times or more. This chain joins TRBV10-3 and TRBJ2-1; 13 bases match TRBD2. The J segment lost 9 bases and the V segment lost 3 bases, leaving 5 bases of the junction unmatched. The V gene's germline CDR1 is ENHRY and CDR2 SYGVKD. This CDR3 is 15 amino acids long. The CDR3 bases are TGTGCCATCAGTGACCCGACTAGCGGGAGGTTTGAGCAGTTCTTC. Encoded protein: CAISDPTSGRFEQFF.

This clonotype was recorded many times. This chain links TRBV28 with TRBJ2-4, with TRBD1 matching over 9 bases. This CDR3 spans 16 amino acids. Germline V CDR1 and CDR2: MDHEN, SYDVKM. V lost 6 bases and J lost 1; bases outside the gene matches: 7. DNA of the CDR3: TGTGCCAGCAGCTCGGGGGGACAGGGTGCCAAAAACATTCAGTACTTC. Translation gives CASSSGGQGAKNIQYF. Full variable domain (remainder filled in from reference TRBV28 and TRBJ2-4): DVKVTQSSRYLVKRTGEKVFLECVQDMDHENMFWYRQDPGLGLRLIYFSYDVKMKEKGDIPEGYSVSREKKERFSLILESASTNQTSMYLCASSSGGQGAKNIQYFGAGTRLSVL.

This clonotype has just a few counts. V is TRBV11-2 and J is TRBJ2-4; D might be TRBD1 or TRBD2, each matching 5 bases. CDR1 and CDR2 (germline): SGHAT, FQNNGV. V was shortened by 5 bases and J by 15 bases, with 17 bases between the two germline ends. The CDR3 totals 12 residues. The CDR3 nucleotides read TGTGCCAGCAGCCCCCTAACAGGACTGGTGTACTTC. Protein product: CASSPLTGLVYF. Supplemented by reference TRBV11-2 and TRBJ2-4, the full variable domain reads EAGVAQSPRYKIIEKRQSVAFWCNPISGHATLYWYQQILGQGPKLLIQFQNNGVVDDSQLPKDRFSAERLKGVDSTLKIQPAKLEDSAVYLCASSPLTGLVYFGAGTRLSVL.

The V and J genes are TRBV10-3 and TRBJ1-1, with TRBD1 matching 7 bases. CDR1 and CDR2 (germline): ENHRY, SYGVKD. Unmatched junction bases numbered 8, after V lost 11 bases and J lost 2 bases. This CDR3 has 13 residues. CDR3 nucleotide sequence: TGTGCCGGAAGGACAGGCCTAAACACTGAAGCTTTCTTT. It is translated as CAGRTGLNTEAFF.

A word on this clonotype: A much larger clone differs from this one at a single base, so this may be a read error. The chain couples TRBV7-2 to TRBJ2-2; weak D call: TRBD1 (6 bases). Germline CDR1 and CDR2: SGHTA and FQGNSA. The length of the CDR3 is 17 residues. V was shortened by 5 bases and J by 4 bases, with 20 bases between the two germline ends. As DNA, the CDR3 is TGTGCCAGCAGCAAATGGCCTGACAGGTTCGGCACCGGGGAGCTGTTTTTT. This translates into CASSKWPDRFGTGELFF.

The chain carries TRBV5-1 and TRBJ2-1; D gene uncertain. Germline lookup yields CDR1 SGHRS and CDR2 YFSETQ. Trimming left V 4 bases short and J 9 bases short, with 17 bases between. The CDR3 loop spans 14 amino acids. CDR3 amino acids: CASSPLLFSGEQFF. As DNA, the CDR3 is TGCGCCAGCAGCCCCCTATTGTTTTCGGGTGAGCAGTTCTTC. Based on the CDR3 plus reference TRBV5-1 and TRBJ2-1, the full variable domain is KAGVTQTPRYLIKTRGQQVTLSCSPISGHRSVSWYQQTPGQGLQFLFEYFSETQRNKGNFPGRFSGRQFSNSRSEMNVSTLELGDSALYLCASSPLLFSGEQFFGPGTRLTVL.

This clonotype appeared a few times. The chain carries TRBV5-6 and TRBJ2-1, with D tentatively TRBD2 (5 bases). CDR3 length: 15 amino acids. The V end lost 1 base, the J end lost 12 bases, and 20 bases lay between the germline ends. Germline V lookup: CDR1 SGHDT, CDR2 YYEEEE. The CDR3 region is CASSLSPSGPSPQFF. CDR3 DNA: TGTGCCAGCAGCTTGTCCCCCAGCGGCCCCTCGCCGCAGTTCTTC.

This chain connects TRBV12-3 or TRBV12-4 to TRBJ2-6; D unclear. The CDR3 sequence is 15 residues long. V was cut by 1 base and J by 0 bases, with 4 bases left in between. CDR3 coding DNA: TGTGCCAGCAGTTTAGAGTTCTCTGGGGCCAACGTCCTGACTTTC. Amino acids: CASSLEFSGANVLTF.

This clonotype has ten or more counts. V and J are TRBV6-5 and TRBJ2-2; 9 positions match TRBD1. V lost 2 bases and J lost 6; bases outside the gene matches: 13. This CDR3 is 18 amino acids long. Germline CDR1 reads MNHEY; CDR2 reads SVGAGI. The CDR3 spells CASSYPNRGQGLAGELFF. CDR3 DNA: TGTGCCAGCAGTTACCCGAACCGGGGACAGGGATTAGCCGGGGAGCTGTTTTTT.

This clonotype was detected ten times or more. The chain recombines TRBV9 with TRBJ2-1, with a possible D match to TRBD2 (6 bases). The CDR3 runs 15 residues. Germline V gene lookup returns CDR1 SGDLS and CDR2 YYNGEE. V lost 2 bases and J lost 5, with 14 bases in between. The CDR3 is CASSVAGTLNNEQFF. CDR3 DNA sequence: TGTGCCAGCAGCGTGGCCGGGACTTTAAACAATGAGCAGTTCTTC.

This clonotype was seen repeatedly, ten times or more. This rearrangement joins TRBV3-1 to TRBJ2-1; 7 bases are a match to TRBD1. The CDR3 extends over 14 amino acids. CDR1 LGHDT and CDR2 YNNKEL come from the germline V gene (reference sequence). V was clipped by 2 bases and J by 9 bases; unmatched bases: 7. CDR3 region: CASSQRGLAAEQFF. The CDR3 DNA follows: TGTGCCAGCAGCCAAAGGGGGCTGGCGGCTGAGCAGTTCTTC.

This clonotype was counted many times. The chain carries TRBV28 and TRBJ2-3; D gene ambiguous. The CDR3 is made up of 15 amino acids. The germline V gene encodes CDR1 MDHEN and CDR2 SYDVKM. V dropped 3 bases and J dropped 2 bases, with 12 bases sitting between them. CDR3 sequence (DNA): TGTGCCAGCAGTTTTATTAACACACTCACAGATACGCAGTATTTT. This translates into CASSFINTLTDTQYF.

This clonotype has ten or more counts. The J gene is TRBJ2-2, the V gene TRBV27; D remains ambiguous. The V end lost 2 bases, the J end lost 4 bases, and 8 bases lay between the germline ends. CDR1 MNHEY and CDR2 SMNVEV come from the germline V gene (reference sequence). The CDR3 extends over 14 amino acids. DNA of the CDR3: TGTGCCAGCAGTTTACGCTCGCTCACCGGGGAGCTGTTTTTT. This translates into CASSLRSLTGELFF.

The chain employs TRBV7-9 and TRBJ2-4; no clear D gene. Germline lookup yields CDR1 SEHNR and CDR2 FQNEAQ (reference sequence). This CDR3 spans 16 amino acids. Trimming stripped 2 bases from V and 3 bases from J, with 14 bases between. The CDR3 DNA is TGTGCCAGCAGCTTATTCTTGGGAATGGGCAAAAACATTCAGTACTTC. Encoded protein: CASSLFLGMGKNIQYF.

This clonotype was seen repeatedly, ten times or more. The CDR3 bases are TGTGCCAGTAGTATAGGCCCTACGACTAGCGGGAGGGAGAATGAGCAGTTCTTC. Translated, it gives CASSIGPTTSGRENEQFF. This sequence joins TRBV19 and TRBJ2-1; TRBD2 agrees at 14 bases. Germline V gene data show CDR1 as LNHDA and CDR2 as SQIVND (reference sequence). Trimming took 1 base from V and 7 from J; bases not matched to a gene: 9. The CDR3 has 18 residues.

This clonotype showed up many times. CDR3 in DNA: TGTGCCACCAGCAGAGACTCGGGCGACGAGCAGTACTTC. It yields the protein CATSRDSGDEQYF. The genes are TRBV15 and TRBJ2-7; unclear D gene. CDR1 LNHNV and CDR2 YYDKDF come from the germline V gene (reference sequence). V was trimmed by 0 bases and J by 5 bases, leaving 8 bases between them. The CDR3 contains 13 residues.

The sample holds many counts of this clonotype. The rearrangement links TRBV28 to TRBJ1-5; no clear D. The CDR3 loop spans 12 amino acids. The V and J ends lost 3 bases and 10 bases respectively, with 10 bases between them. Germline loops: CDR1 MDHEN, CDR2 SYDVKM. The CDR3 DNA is TGTGCCAGCAGTTTTTGGGGATTTCCCCAGCATTTT. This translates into CASSFWGFPQHF.